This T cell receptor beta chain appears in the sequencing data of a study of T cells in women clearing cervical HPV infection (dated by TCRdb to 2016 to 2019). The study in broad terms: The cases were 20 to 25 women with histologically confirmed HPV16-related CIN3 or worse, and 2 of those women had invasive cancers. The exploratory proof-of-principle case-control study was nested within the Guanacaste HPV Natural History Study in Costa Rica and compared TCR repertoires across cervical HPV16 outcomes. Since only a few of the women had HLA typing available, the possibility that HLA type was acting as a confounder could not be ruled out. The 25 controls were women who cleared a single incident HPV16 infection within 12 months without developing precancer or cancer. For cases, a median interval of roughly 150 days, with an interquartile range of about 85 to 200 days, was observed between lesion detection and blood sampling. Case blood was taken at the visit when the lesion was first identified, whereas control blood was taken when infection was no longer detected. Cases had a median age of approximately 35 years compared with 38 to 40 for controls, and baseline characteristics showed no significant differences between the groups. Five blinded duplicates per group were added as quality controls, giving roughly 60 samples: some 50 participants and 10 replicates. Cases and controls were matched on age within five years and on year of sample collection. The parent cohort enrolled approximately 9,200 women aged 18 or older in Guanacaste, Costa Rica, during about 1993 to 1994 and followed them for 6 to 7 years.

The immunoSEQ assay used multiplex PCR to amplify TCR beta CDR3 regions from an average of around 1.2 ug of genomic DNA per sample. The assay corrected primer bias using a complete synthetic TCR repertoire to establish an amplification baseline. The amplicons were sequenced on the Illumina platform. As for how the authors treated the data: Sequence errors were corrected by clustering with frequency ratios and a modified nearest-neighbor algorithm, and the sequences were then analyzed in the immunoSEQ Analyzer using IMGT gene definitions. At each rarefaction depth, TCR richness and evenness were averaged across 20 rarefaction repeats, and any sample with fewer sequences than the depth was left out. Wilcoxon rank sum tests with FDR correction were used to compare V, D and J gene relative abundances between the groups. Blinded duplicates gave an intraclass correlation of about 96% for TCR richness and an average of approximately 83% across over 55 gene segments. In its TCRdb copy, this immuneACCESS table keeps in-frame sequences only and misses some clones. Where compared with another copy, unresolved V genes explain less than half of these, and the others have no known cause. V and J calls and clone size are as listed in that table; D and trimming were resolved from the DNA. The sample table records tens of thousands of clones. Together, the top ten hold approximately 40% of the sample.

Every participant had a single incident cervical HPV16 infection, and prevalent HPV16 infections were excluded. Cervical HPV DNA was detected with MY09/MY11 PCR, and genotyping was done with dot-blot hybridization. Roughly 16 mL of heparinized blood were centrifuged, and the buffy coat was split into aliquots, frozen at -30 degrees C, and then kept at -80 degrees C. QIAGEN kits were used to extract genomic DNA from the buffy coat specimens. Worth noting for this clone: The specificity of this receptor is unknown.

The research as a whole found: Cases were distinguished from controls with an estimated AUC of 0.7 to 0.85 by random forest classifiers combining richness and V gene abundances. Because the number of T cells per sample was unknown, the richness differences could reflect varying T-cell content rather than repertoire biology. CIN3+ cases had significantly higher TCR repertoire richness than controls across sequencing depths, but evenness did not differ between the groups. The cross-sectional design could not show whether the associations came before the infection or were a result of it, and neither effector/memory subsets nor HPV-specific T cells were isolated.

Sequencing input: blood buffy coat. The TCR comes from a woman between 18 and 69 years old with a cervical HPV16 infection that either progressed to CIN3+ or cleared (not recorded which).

The CDR3 region reads CASSLQLAGTDTQYF. CDR3 DNA, as far as it was read: TGTGCCAGCAGCTTACAACTAGCGGGAACAGATACG. The sequence links TRBV7-6 to TRBJ2-3, with 10 junctional bases fitting TRBD2. The CDR3 end falls 3 residues outside the read, so it is completed with the germline J gene. Trimming leaves V shorter by 2 bases and J shorter by 3 bases, with the junction holding 2 bases beyond the gene matches. CDR1 is given as SGHVS and CDR2 as FNYEAQ, both from the germline V gene. Reading from cysteine to phenylalanine, the CDR3 counts 15 amino acids. Of the CDR3's DNA, 36 bases were read; they are in frame from base 1.